Below are 19 T cell receptor beta chains sequenced from a single sample in a study of blood T cell repertoires in COVID-19 (dated by TCRdb to 2019 to 2021). Library creation used the immunoSEQ multiplex PCR assay. In its TCRdb copy, this immuneACCESS table keeps in-frame sequences only and misses some clones. Where compared with another copy, unresolved V genes explain less than half of these, and the others have no known cause. The sample table lists more than 200,000 clones, roughly 80% of them with a count of one. Jointly, the top ten make up roughly 8% of the sample. Material: peripheral blood. The receptors were gathered from a woman of 80 years or more with COVID-19, enrolled during active disease.

The rearrangement links TRBV6-2 or TRBV6-3 to TRBJ2-1, with 9 bases matching TRBD2. This CDR3 contains 16 residues. Germline assignment: CDR1 MNHEY and CDR2 SVGEGT. Losses at the gene ends were 0 bases for V and 3 bases for J; bases not matched to a gene: 3. The CDR3 coding sequence is TGTGCCAGCAGTTACTCGAGAGCGGGGGGCTACAATGAGCAGTTCTTC. This codes for CASSYSRAGGYNEQFF.

The rearrangement uses TRBV6-1 and TRBJ1-4, with D possibly TRBD1 on 6 matching bases. The germline V and J ends were trimmed by 1 base and 10 bases, with 13 bases remaining between them. There are 14 residues in the CDR3. Germline lookup yields CDR1 MNHNS and CDR2 SASEGT. This chain's CDR3 is CASSEGQGWGKLFF. For the CDR3, the DNA is TGTGCCAGCAGTGAAGGGCAGGGGTGGGGAAAACTGTTTTTT.

This rearrangement joins TRBV19 to TRBJ1-2, with 8 bases matching TRBD1. Trimming cost V 5 bases and J 1 base; bases outside gene matches: 6. Germline V gives CDR1 LNHDA, CDR2 SQIVND (reference sequence). This CDR3 comprises 15 residues. The CDR3 loop is CASSVGTGGNYGYTF. The CDR3 nucleotides read TGTGCCAGTAGTGTTGGGACAGGAGGTAACTATGGCTACACCTTC. The full variable domain, its missing parts supplied by reference TRBV19 and TRBJ1-2, is DGGITQSPKYLFRKEGQNVTLSCEQNLNHDAMYWYRQDPGQGLRLIYYSQIVNDFQKGDIAEGYSVSREKKESFPLTVTSAQKNPTAFYLCASSVGTGGNYGYTFGSGTRLTVV.

The chain carries TRBV19 and TRBJ1-3; D uncertain. Trimming removed 3 bases at V and 0 bases at J, with 9 bases between. In germline, CDR1 is LNHDA, CDR2 SQIVND (reference sequence). The CDR3 sequence is 15 residues long. CDR3 loop: CASSIQFDSGNTIYF. CDR3 sequence (DNA): TGTGCCAGTAGTATCCAGTTCGACTCTGGAAACACCATATATTTT.

The gene calls are TRBV5-5 and TRBJ1-5; 7 nucleotides line up with TRBD1. Per germline, CDR1 SGHKS and CDR2 YYEKEE (reference sequence). This CDR3 contains 13 residues. Unmatched junction bases numbered 1, after V lost 0 bases and J lost 7 bases. The CDR3 DNA sequence: TGTGCCAGCAGCTTGGCAGGGGGGCAGCCCCAGCATTTT. It specifies CASSLAGGQPQHF.

This chain connects TRBV6-1 to TRBJ2-7; tentatively, D is TRBD2 (6 bases). The CDR3 has 16 residues. V was trimmed by 3 bases and J by 3 bases, leaving 18 bases between them. Germline loops: CDR1 MNHNS, CDR2 SASEGT. Written as DNA, the CDR3 is TGTGCCAGCAGTGATATAGGAGGGACCCTCAGCTACGAGCAGTACTTC. This encodes CASSDIGGTLSYEQYF.

This clone was counted once. V is TRBV6-1 and J is TRBJ2-7; TRBD1 matches 9 bases. CDR3 length: 15 residues. Trimming removed 6 bases from V and 0 bases from J; junction bases left unmatched: 6. Germline CDR1 MNHNS, CDR2 SASEGT. The CDR3 DNA follows: TGTGCCAGCAGATGGGGACAGGGACTCTCCTACGAGCAGTACTTC. This codes for CASRWGQGLSYEQYF.

This sequence joins TRBV2 and TRBJ1-1; 7 positions agree with TRBD1. Germline trimming cut 6 bases from V and 4 bases from J; bases unmatched to any gene: 11. Germline CDR1 and CDR2: SNHLY and FYNNEI. This CDR3 has 15 amino acids. The CDR3: CASREQGFSGTEAFF. CDR3 DNA: TGTGCCAGCAGAGAACAGGGGTTCTCGGGCACTGAAGCTTTCTTT.

This chain uses TRBV5-1 with TRBJ1-2; D uncertain. The CDR3 covers 15 residues. Germline V gene lookup returns CDR1 SGHRS and CDR2 YFSETQ. V shed 2 bases and J shed 0 bases, with 11 bases lying between them. The CDR3 reads CASSLLPPPNYGYTF. In nucleotides, the CDR3 is TGCGCCAGCAGCTTACTCCCGCCGCCTAACTATGGCTACACCTTC.

V usage is TRBV18 and J usage is TRBJ1-2; 8 bases are shared with TRBD1. Germline CDR1 and CDR2: KGHSH and LQKENI. This CDR3 region has 15 residues. The J segment lost 3 bases and the V segment lost 2 bases, leaving 5 bases of the junction unmatched. The DNA for the CDR3 is TGTGCCAGCTCACCAGGGGACAGGAGGGACTATGGCTACACCTTC. Protein sequence: CASSPGDRRDYGYTF.

This chain links TRBV28 with TRBJ2-2; 7 bases are a match to TRBD2. The ends lost 6 bases at V and 7 bases at J; junction bases unmatched: 8. The CDR3 loop spans 14 amino acids. Germline V lookup: CDR1 MDHEN, CDR2 SYDVKM. The CDR3 bases are TGTGCCAGCAGACGGGCGGGAGAGGTCGGGGAGCTGTTTTTT. Translation gives CASRRAGEVGELFF.

This clone was detected only a few times. The gene calls are TRBV27 and TRBJ2-1; possible D gene TRBD1, 6 bases. This CDR3 has 14 residues. Germline V gene lookup returns CDR1 MNHEY and CDR2 SMNVEV (reference sequence). Trimming took off 7 bases at V and 7 bases at J, with 17 bases between the two ends. CDR3 region: CASIQDGTRNEQFF. Written as DNA, the CDR3 is TGTGCCAGCATCCAGGACGGGACAAGAAATGAGCAGTTCTTC.

CDR3 sequence (DNA): TGCGCCAGCAGCTTAAACGGGGGAGGGAACACTGAAGCTTTCTTT. Protein: CASSLNGGGNTEAFF. V and J are TRBV5-1 and TRBJ1-1; D possibly corresponds to TRBD1 (5 bases). V lost 2 bases and J lost 1, with 12 bases in between. The CDR3 is made up of 15 amino acids. Per germline, CDR1 SGHRS and CDR2 YFSETQ.

V gene TRBV5-1 combines with J gene TRBJ2-5; D is perhaps TRBD1 (6 bases). In germline, CDR1 is SGHRS, CDR2 YFSETQ. This CDR3 region has 15 residues. V dropped 1 base and J dropped 4 bases, with 14 bases sitting between them. CDR3 bases: TGCGCCAGCAGCTTGATCCAGGGGAATGGAGAGACCCAGTACTTC. Amino acid sequence: CASSLIQGNGETQYF.

The chain combines TRBV15 with TRBJ2-7; D is possibly TRBD2 (6 bases). V gave up 2 bases and J gave up 0 bases, with 14 bases separating them. In germline, CDR1 is LNHNV, CDR2 YYDKDF (reference sequence). This CDR3 has 16 amino acids. This CDR3 is CATSRTDSGVSYEQYF. CDR3 sequence (DNA): TGTGCCACCAGCAGAACCGATTCGGGGGTCTCCTACGAGCAGTACTTC.

The chain carries TRBV6-5 and TRBJ1-2; 11 bases align to TRBD1. CDR3 size: 15 residues. The trim removed 0 bases at V and 6 bases at J, leaving 3 bases unmatched. In germline, CDR1 is MNHEY, CDR2 SVGAGI. In nucleotides, the CDR3 is TGTGCCAGCAGTTACTCGGACAGGGGGCTACATGGCTACACCTTC. Translating it yields CASSYSDRGLHGYTF.

This clone was picked up one time. The chain links TRBV5-4 to TRBJ1-6, with a weak D call TRBD1 (5 bases). In germline, CDR1 is SGHNT, CDR2 YYREEE (reference sequence). V was shortened by 0 bases and J by 7 bases, with 8 bases between the two germline ends. The CDR3 is 14 amino acids. DNA for the CDR3: TGTGCCAGCAGCTTGGCCGGGGGGAATTCACCCCTCCACTTT. It translates to CASSLAGGNSPLHF.

This chain links TRBV7-8 with TRBJ1-3; TRBD1 agrees at 7 bases. The germline V gene encodes CDR1 SGHVS and CDR2 FQNEAQ. This CDR3 is 15 amino acids long. Trimming removed 3 bases from V and 4 bases from J; junction bases left unmatched: 6. The CDR3 spells CASSLEGAQGNTIYF. The CDR3 DNA sequence: TGTGCCAGCAGCTTGGAGGGGGCGCAGGGAAACACCATATATTTT.

The rearrangement links TRBV7-9 to TRBJ2-7; possibly TRBD1 for D (5 bases). Per germline, CDR1 SEHNR and CDR2 FQNEAQ (reference sequence). V was shortened by 5 bases and J by 6 bases, with 17 bases between the two germline ends. The CDR3 totals 14 residues. The CDR3 region has the DNA TGTGCCAGCAGCGTTCTCGGACAAGCGAGCGAGCAGTACTTC. Translating it yields CASSVLGQASEQYF.